The TCR beta chain described here comes from a study of T cell changes during pregnancy in multiple sclerosis. Germline CDR1 KGHSH, CDR2 LQKENI. J lost 0 bases, V lost 2 bases, and 5 bases had no gene match. This CDR3 comprises 18 residues. Assay: immunoSEQ multiplex PCR; the TCRdb copy retains only in-frame clones and omits some. Among about 45,000 clones, about 89% were seen once, and the ten largest hold approximately 0.6%. This chain joins TRBV18 and TRBJ2-6; 9 bases are shared with TRBD2. The sequencing used CD4+ T cells from peripheral blood mononuclear cells, collected in the first trimester of pregnancy. The clonotype was recovered from a female donor with multiple sclerosis, enrolled in a pregnancy study. The CDR3 spells CASSPDSGSGSGANVLTF. CDR3 nucleotides: TGTGCCAGCTCACCAGATAGCGGGAGCGGCTCTGGGGCCAACGTCCTGACTTTC.